This T cell receptor beta chain is from a study of technical replicates of blood from a few donors. The method was immunoSEQ multiplex PCR; TCRdb's version includes in-frame clones alone and lacks a portion of them. Here the sample spans about 85,000 clones, roughly 94% being singletons. This CDR3 comprises 16 residues. Germline V gene lookup returns CDR1 SNHLY and CDR2 FYNNEI. V lost 2 bases, J lost 0 bases, and 13 bases lay in between. This clonotype was sampled from a human donor in good health. V and J are TRBV2 and TRBJ1-2; D is undetermined. Sequencing used T cells isolated from PBMCs. The CDR3 region has the DNA TGTGCCAGCAGTGAAAGGGCTTGGGGAGCTAACTATGGCTACACCTTC. Its protein is CASSERAWGANYGYTF.